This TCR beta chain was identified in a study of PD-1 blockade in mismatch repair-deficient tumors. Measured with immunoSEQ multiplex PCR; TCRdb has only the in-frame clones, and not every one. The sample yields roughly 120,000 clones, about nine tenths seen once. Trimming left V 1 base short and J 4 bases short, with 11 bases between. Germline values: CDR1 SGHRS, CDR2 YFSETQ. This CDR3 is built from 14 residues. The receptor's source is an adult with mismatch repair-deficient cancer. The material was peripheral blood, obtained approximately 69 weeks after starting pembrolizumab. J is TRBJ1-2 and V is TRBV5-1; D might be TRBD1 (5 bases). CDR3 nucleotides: TGCGCCAGCAGCTTGAGCAGGGTTGGCTATGGCTACACCTTC. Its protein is CASSLSRVGYGYTF.